Reported below is one TCR beta chain. This sample was included in a study of shared clonotypes between healthy human individuals. Deep level was the assay's run setting. TCRdb's copy holds only in-frame clones and misses some; the assay was immunoSEQ multiplex PCR. The sample has around 2.1 million clones; 95% are singletons. V was trimmed by 1 base and J by 2 bases, leaving 12 bases between them. Germline CDR1 reads SGHAT; CDR2 reads FQDESV (reference sequence). The CDR3 loop spans 15 amino acids. Sequencing used naive CD4+ T cells sorted from blood. Subset of the sample: CD45RA+ positively selected. The V gene is TRBV11-1, the J gene TRBJ2-7; the D is unclear. The clonotype was recovered from a man younger than 30 in good health. The CDR3: CASSLEGTWAYEQYF. CDR3 coding DNA: TGTGCCAGCAGCTTAGAGGGCACGTGGGCCTACGAGCAGTACTTC.